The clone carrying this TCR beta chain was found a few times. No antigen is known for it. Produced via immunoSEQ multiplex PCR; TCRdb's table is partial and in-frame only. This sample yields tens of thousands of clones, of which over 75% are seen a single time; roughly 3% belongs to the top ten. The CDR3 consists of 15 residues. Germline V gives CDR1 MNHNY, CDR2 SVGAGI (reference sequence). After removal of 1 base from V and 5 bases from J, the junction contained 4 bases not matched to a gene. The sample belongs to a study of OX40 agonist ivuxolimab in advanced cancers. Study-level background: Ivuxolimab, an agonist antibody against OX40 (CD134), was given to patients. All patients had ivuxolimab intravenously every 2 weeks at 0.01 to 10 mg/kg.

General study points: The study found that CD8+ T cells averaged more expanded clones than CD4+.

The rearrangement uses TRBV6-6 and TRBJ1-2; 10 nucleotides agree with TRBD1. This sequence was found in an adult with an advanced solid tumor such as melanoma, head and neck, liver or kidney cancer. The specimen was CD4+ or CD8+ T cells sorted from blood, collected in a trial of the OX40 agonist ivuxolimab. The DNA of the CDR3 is TGTGCCAGCAGTTACTTAGGGACAGGGGAATATGGCTACACCTTC. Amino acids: CASSYLGTGEYGYTF.